These T cell receptor beta chains were read from a single sample in a study of shared clonotypes between healthy human individuals. Clones were read by immunoSEQ multiplex PCR, and TCRdb kept only the in-frame ones, dropping some. The sample lists 150,000 to 200,000 clones; 85% to 95% were seen once. Sequencing input: naive CD4+ T cells sorted from blood. The receptors come from a woman aged 30 to 39 in good health. Both conserved end residues are part of each CDR3. A D gene is named only where the DNA matches it firmly. Some rows have no size entry. The others give once, few or many, or a class for an expanded clone.

D gene,V gene,clone size,J gene,CDR3 length,CDR3 DNA,CDR3 protein
TRBD1,TRBV7-9,NA,TRBJ1-1,13,TGTGCCAGCGGACTCGCAGGGGGGACTGAAGCTTTCTTT,CASGLAGGTEAFF
TRBD2,TRBV5-1,NA,TRBJ2-1,15,TGCGCCAGCAGCTATTCTAGCGGAACCTACAATGAGCAGTTCTTC,CASSYSSGTYNEQFF
TRBD1,TRBV19,NA,TRBJ1-4,14,TGTGCCAGTAGTAAAGGACAGGGGAAAGAAAAACTGTTTTTT,CASSKGQGKEKLFF
NA,TRBV19,NA,TRBJ2-2,15,TGTGCCAGTAGTATGACCTATTCGAACACCGGGGAGCTGTTTTTT,CASSMTYSNTGELFF
TRBD2,TRBV9,NA,TRBJ2-1,16,TGTGCCAGCAGCGTAGTTTCAGCGGGAGTGTACAATGAGCAGTTCTTC,CASSVVSAGVYNEQFF
NA,TRBV30,NA,TRBJ2-5,12,TGTGCCTGGAGTGTGTCCCAAGAGACCCAGTACTTC,CAWSVSQETQYF
NA,TRBV19,NA,TRBJ2-4,15,TGTGCCAGTAATTACCCGGGGCAAGGGGGAAACATTCAGTACTTC,CASNYPGQGGNIQYF
TRBD2,TRBV6-1,NA,TRBJ2-7,15,TGTGCCAGCAGTGAAGGTGCTAGCGGGACCTACGAGCAGTACTTC,CASSEGASGTYEQYF
TRBD2,TRBV7-9,NA,TRBJ2-7,18,TGTGCCAGCAGCTTGGGCGGGAGGGCCGTGGGGGTGGACTACGAGCAGTACTTC,CASSLGGRAVGVDYEQYF
NA,TRBV7-9,NA,TRBJ1-1,14,TGTGCCAGCAGCTTAGAACAGGTAGGGACTGAAGCTTTCTTT,CASSLEQVGTEAFF
TRBD2,TRBV5-1,NA,TRBJ2-7,16,TGCGCCAGCAGACCTATCAGGGAATCGGGACTACGCGAGCAGTACTTC,CASRPIRESGLREQYF
NA,TRBV5-1,once,TRBJ2-7,11,TGCGCCTCCTCCGGGGGCGGCGAGCAGTACTTC,CASSGGGEQYF
TRBD1,TRBV28,NA,TRBJ2-1,15,TGTGCCAGCAGTCCCGTCGGGACAGACTACAATGAGCAGTTCTTC,CASSPVGTDYNEQFF
NA,TRBV15,once,TRBJ1-4,18,TGTGCCACCAGCAGAAACTTCCTTGGGCCGGCAACTAATGAAAAACTGTTTTTT,CATSRNFLGPATNEKLFF
NA,TRBV7-3,NA,TRBJ1-1,13,TGTGCCAGCAGCTTAACGCAGGGGTCGGTAACTTTCTTT,CASSLTQGSVTFF
NA,TRBV6-1,once,TRBJ2-2,14,TGTGCCAGCAGTGAAGGGAGTACCACCGGGGAGCTGTTTTTT,CASSEGSTTGELFF
NA,TRBV5-1,few,TRBJ2-7,14,TGCGCCAGCAGCTTGGAGTCGGGCCCCTACGAGCAGTACTTC,CASSLESGPYEQYF
NA,TRBV20-1,NA,TRBJ1-2,10,TGCAGTGCTACAGGGGTCGGCTACACCTTC,CSATGVGYTF
NA,TRBV5-1,NA,TRBJ2-7,13,TGCGCCAGCAGCTTGACGGGCCGGCACGAGCAGTACTTC,CASSLTGRHEQYF
NA,TRBV4-2,NA,TRBJ2-2,15,TGTGCCAGCAGCCAAGATCGAGGGCCCCCCGGGGAGCTGTTTTTT,CASSQDRGPPGELFF
NA,TRBV28,few,TRBJ2-2,15,TGTGCCAGCATGAGGAGCGGACCGAACACCGGGGAGCTGTTTTTT,CASMRSGPNTGELFF
TRBD1,TRBV5-1,NA,TRBJ1-1,14,TGCGCCAGCAGCTTGGTCCAGGGGGCGGGTGAAGCTTTCTTT,CASSLVQGAGEAFF
NA,TRBV6-1,NA,TRBJ2-7,15,TGTGCCATCCCGGGGGAAAGGCAACATCGTTACGAGCAGTACTTC,CAIPGERQHRYEQYF
NA,TRBV4-1,NA,TRBJ2-3,15,TGCGCCAGCACCCATAGCGGACAAAGCACAGATACGCAGTATTTT,CASTHSGQSTDTQYF
NA,TRBV10-3,NA,TRBJ2-7,11,TGTGCCATCAGCAACTTCTACGAGCAGTACTTC,CAISNFYEQYF
NA,TRBV5-1,NA,TRBJ1-1,15,TGCGCCAGCAGCTGGACCGGAGGGGGGTTCACTGAAGCTTTCTTT,CASSWTGGGFTEAFF
NA,TRBV28,NA,TRBJ2-6,16,TGTGCCAGCAGTTTAACAGGGAGCTCTGGGGCCAACGTCCTGACTTTC,CASSLTGSSGANVLTF